Listed here are 26 T cell receptor beta chains from one sample, sequenced in a study of PD-1 blockade in classical Hodgkin lymphoma (TCRdb year 2020). The time point label of this sample denotes: cycle 2 day 1 (C2D1) of nivolumab. Every trial patient had relapsed after autologous stem cell transplantation, and cohorts A, B and C differed in prior brentuximab vedotin exposure. The library came from the immunoSEQ multiplex PCR assay. TCRdb took this table from immuneACCESS and kept in-frame rearrangements with V and J called. Such tables lack part of the clones; where checked against another copy, unresolved V genes explain under half of the gap, and the rest is unexplained. This sample holds tens of thousands of clones; about 76% were observed only once. The top ten clonotypes cover over 2.5% of the sample. Sequenced material: peripheral blood mononuclear cells (PBMCs), taken before the second cycle of nivolumab. All receptors derive from a human donor with classical Hodgkin lymphoma.

The chain combines TRBV28 with TRBJ1-2; possible D gene TRBD1, 6 bases. The CDR3 totals 11 residues. The germline V and J ends were trimmed by 9 bases and 8 bases, with 13 bases remaining between them. CDR1 is MDHEN and CDR2 is SYDVKM in the germline V gene. The CDR3 bases are TGTGCCAGTTGGGGGCTAGGGGGCTACACCTTC. It specifies CASWGLGGYTF.

This clone was detected only a few times. The chain carries TRBV5-4 and TRBJ2-7; D is unresolved. The V end lost 1 base, the J end lost 5 bases, and 10 bases lay between the germline ends. CDR1 and CDR2 (germline): SGHNT, YYREEE (reference sequence). The CDR3 has 13 residues. The CDR3 loop reads CASSLSVWNEQYF. The CDR3 DNA follows: TGTGCCAGCAGCTTGAGTGTTTGGAACGAGCAGTACTTC.

This rearrangement joins TRBV30 to TRBJ2-7; TRBD1 matches at 7 bases. Germline trimming cut 5 bases from V and 3 bases from J; bases unmatched to any gene: 7. The V gene's germline CDR1 is GTSNPN and CDR2 SVGIG (reference sequence). The CDR3 contains 13 residues. The CDR3 nucleotides are TGTGCCTGGGAAGTAGGGACAGACTACGAGCAGTACTTC. It specifies CAWEVGTDYEQYF.

This clone appeared a single time. The junction and the germline gene differ at one end; a read error may be behind it. This chain uses TRBV4-3 with TRBJ2-7, with 10 positions matching TRBD2. In germline, CDR1 is LGHNA, CDR2 YSLEER. The CDR3 loop spans 15 amino acids. The CDR3 spells CANSRNLAGAYEQYF. In DNA, the CDR3 is TGCGCCAACAGCCGGAATCTAGCGGGGGCCTACGAGCAGTACTTC.

CDR3 in amino acids: CASSLSGSNTEAFF. CDR3 DNA sequence: TGTGCCAGCAGCTTAAGCGGGAGTAACACTGAAGCTTTCTTT. The chain uses TRBV7-9 and TRBJ1-1; no clear D gene. V dropped 2 bases and J dropped 2 bases, with 9 bases sitting between them. This CDR3 contains 14 residues. Germline CDR1 SEHNR, CDR2 FQNEAQ (reference sequence). Variable domain in full (rest from reference TRBV7-9 and TRBJ1-1): DTGVSQNPRHKITKRGQNVTFRCDPISEHNRLYWYRQTLGQGPEFLTYFQNEAQLEKSRLLSDRFSAERPKGSFSTLEIQRTEQGDSAMYLCASSLSGSNTEAFFGQGTRLTVV.

Regarding this clone: One end of the junction is discordant with germline, which a read error may explain. The chain uses TRBV7-7 and TRBJ2-5, with D unclear. The V gene's germline CDR1 is SSHAT and CDR2 FNYEAQ (reference sequence). The CDR3 sequence is 14 residues long. As DNA, the CDR3 is TGTGCTAGCAGCTTGCTTCCCAGCTGGGAGACCCAGTACTTC. It translates to CASSLLPSWETQYF.

The DNA of the CDR3 is TGCGCCAGCAAGAGACCGTCCTACGAGCAGTACTTC. The encoded protein is CASKRPSYEQYF. This sequence joins TRBV10-1 and TRBJ2-7; D is uncertain. V lost 7 bases and J lost 1, with 8 bases in between. Looked up from germline, CDR1 is WNHNN and CDR2 is SYGVQD (reference sequence). CDR3 length: 12 residues.

The chain recombines TRBV5-8 with TRBJ2-1, with 11 bases identical to TRBD1. The CDR3 has 16 residues. V was clipped by 2 bases and J by 8 bases; unmatched bases: 9. The germline V gene encodes CDR1 SGHTS and CDR2 YDEGEE. In DNA, the CDR3 is TGTGCCAGCAGCTTAGGGACAGGGGGGCTCTGGGATGAGCAGTTCTTC. Its protein product is CASSLGTGGLWDEQFF.

V usage is TRBV11-1 and J usage is TRBJ2-3; TRBD1 matches at 9 bases. The V gene end was trimmed by 1 base and the J gene end by 6 bases; junction bases not matched to a gene: 8. Looked up from germline, CDR1 is SGHAT and CDR2 is FQDESV (reference sequence). The CDR3 spans 16 residues. As DNA, the CDR3 is TGTGCCAGCAGCTTAGAGTTAGGACAGGGGACGGATACGCAGTATTTT. It yields the protein CASSLELGQGTDTQYF.

This clone was observed a handful of times. The rearrangement joins TRBV6-5 to TRBJ2-2; no clear D gene. The germline V gene has CDR1 MNHEY and CDR2 SVGAGI. With 2 bases removed from V and 0 bases from J, the gap between germline ends came to 4 bases. This CDR3 spans 14 amino acids. The CDR3 spells CASSYDPNTGELFF. The CDR3 nucleotides are TGTGCCAGCAGTTACGACCCGAACACCGGGGAGCTGTTTTTT.

The chain couples TRBV5-4 to TRBJ1-3, with a weak D call TRBD1 (5 bases). V was cut by 4 bases and J by 4 bases, with 15 bases left in between. The length of the CDR3 is 15 residues. CDR1 SGHNT and CDR2 YYREEE come from the germline V gene (reference sequence). CDR3 sequence reads: CASSLWGTSGNTIYF. CDR3 bases: TGTGCCAGCAGCCTTTGGGGGACCAGCGGAAACACCATATATTTT.

A few counts support this clone. The rearrangement joins TRBV28 to TRBJ1-6; D is unclear. This CDR3 spans 13 amino acids. Germline CDR1 and CDR2: MDHEN and SYDVKM. The V end lost 5 bases, the J end lost 5 bases, and 7 bases lay between the germline ends. The CDR3 sequence is CASSPLNNSPLHF. For the CDR3, the DNA is TGTGCCAGCAGTCCCCTAAATAATTCACCCCTCCACTTT. The variable domain in full, with the rest retrieved from reference TRBV28 and TRBJ1-6, is DVKVTQSSRYLVKRTGEKVFLECVQDMDHENMFWYRQDPGLGLRLIYFSYDVKMKEKGDIPEGYSVSREKKERFSLILESASTNQTSMYLCASSPLNNSPLHFGNGTRLTVT.

The chain links TRBV6-5 to TRBJ1-1; D is perhaps TRBD1 (5 bases). Looked up from germline, CDR1 is MNHEY and CDR2 is SVGAGI. The CDR3 length is 16 residues. V lost 0 bases, J lost 1 base, and 12 bases lay in between. Here the CDR3 DNA reads TGTGCCAGCAGTTACTCGGTTGACAGACCGAACACTGAAGCTTTCTTT. This sequence encodes CASSYSVDRPNTEAFF.

CDR3 region: CASSQNTLGETQYF. The CDR3 coding sequence is TGTGCCAGCAGTCAGAACACCCTGGGAGAGACCCAGTACTTC. The rearrangement uses TRBV2 and TRBJ2-5; D not certain. The CDR3 totals 14 residues. V was shortened by 5 bases and J by 4 bases, with 14 bases between the two germline ends. Per the germline V gene, CDR1 is SNHLY and CDR2 is FYNNEI.

The gene calls are TRBV5-1 and TRBJ2-1; TRBD1 might be the D (6 bases). Trimming pared 4 bases from V and 6 bases from J, leaving 20 bases between. The CDR3 is 16 amino acids. Germline CDR1 SGHRS, CDR2 YFSETQ. In DNA form, the CDR3 reads TGCGCCAGCAGCCCTTTACCCTTGGCCAGGGGCAATGAGCAGTTCTTC. It yields the protein CASSPLPLARGNEQFF.

The gene calls are TRBV5-6 and TRBJ1-2; D gene unclear. V gave up 2 bases and J gave up 6 bases, with 8 bases separating them. In germline, CDR1 is SGHDT, CDR2 YYEEEE. The CDR3 extends over 12 amino acids. CDR3 region: CASSFGRDGYTF. CDR3 sequence (DNA): TGTGCCAGCAGCTTTGGGCGCGATGGCTACACCTTC.

The gene calls are TRBV10-3 and TRBJ2-3; D might be TRBD1 or TRBD2, each matching 5 bases. The CDR3 length is 13 residues. Trimming removed 2 bases from V and 5 bases from J, with 8 bases in between. Germline V gene sequence: CDR1 ENHRY, CDR2 SYGVKD. CDR3 nucleotide sequence: TGTGCCATCAGTGAGGAGAGGGGAGATACGCAGTATTTT. Protein sequence: CAISEERGDTQYF.

The J gene is TRBJ2-3, the V gene TRBV6-1; 7 bases map to TRBD1. This CDR3 has 15 amino acids. V lost 1 base to trimming and J lost 3 bases; unmatched junction nucleotides: 4. Germline assignment: CDR1 MNHNS and CDR2 SASEGT. CDR3 protein: CASSEEGAGTDTQYF. As DNA, the CDR3 is TGTGCCAGCAGTGAAGAGGGGGCTGGTACAGATACGCAGTATTTT.

The CDR3 sequence is CASTRTGGSFEQHF. DNA of the CDR3: TGTGCCAGTACAAGGACAGGGGGGTCCTTTGAGCAGCATTTT. This sequence joins TRBV19 and TRBJ1-5; TRBD1 agrees at 10 bases. V lost 7 bases and J lost 13; bases outside the gene matches: 13. This CDR3 is built from 14 residues. Germline V lookup: CDR1 LNHDA, CDR2 SQIVND (reference sequence).

This sequence joins TRBV11-3 and TRBJ2-1, with D possibly being TRBD1 or TRBD2 (6 bases each). Germline V CDR1 and CDR2: SGHNT, YENEEA. Trimming pared 4 bases from V and 10 bases from J, leaving 20 bases between. The CDR3 extends over 15 amino acids. The CDR3 sequence is CASSWERGAQGEQFF. CDR3 DNA: TGTGCCAGCAGCTGGGAGAGGGGGGCCCAGGGAGAGCAGTTCTTC.

V gene TRBV5-8 combines with J gene TRBJ1-4; possibly TRBD1 for D (5 bases). The CDR3 runs to 15 residues. V lost 4 bases and J 3 bases, leaving 13 bases between the germline ends. CDR1 and CDR2 (germline): SGHTS, YDEGEE. The CDR3, as DNA: TGTGCCAGCAGCCACTCGGGGGAGCCTAATGAAAAACTGTTTTTT. Protein: CASSHSGEPNEKLFF.

The chain employs TRBV12-5 and TRBJ1-2, with 7 nucleotides matching TRBD1. The V segment lost 1 base and the J segment 8 bases; nucleotides outside the gene matches: 7. CDR1 is LGHNT, CDR2 FRNRAP, per germline. The CDR3 loop spans 14 amino acids. The CDR3 DNA follows: TGTGCTAGTGGTTTGGATACAGGGGTCCGGGGCTACACCTTC. Protein product: CASGLDTGVRGYTF.

The V call is TRBV27, the J call TRBJ1-2; 7 bases agree with TRBD1. V gave up 5 bases and J gave up 4 bases; unmatched junction bases: 10. The germline gives CDR1 MNHEY, CDR2 SMNVEV (reference sequence). This CDR3 comprises 15 residues. Here the CDR3 DNA reads TGTGCCAGCAGTCCCCCGGGACAGCCGATCTATGGCTACACCTTC. It translates to CASSPPGQPIYGYTF.

This clone was recorded a few times. The V and J genes are TRBV4-1 and TRBJ2-6; unclear D gene. The CDR3 contains 13 residues. Germline loops: CDR1 MGHRA, CDR2 YSYEKL. The V end was cut by 4 bases, the J end by 3 bases, with 4 bases between. The CDR3 nucleotides read TGCGCCAGCAGCCTTCGTGGGGCCAACGTCCTGACTTTC. It yields the protein CASSLRGANVLTF.

The V gene is TRBV13, the J gene TRBJ2-7; the D is unclear. The germline V and J ends were trimmed by 4 bases and 6 bases, with 10 bases remaining between them. The germline CDR1 and CDR2 sequences are PRHDT and FYEKMQ (reference sequence). The CDR3 has 12 amino acids. The CDR3 spells CASSSTRFEQYF. The DNA for the CDR3 is TGTGCCAGCAGCTCCACCAGGTTCGAGCAGTACTTC. The whole variable domain, remainder taken from reference TRBV13 and TRBJ2-7, is AAGVIQSPRHLIKEKRETATLKCYPIPRHDTVYWYQQGPGQDPQFLISFYEKMQSDKGSIPDRFSAQQFSDYHSELNMSSLELGDSALYFCASSSTRFEQYFGPGTRLTVT.

This clone is deemed medium-sized. V gene TRBV5-1 combines with J gene TRBJ1-1, with 9 nucleotides matching TRBD1. CDR1 is SGHRS, CDR2 YFSETQ, per germline. Trimming cost V 3 bases and J 0 bases; bases outside gene matches: 3. The CDR3 consists of 15 residues. The CDR3 DNA is TGCGCCAGCAGCTGGGGACAGGGCATGAACACTGAAGCTTTCTTT. This codes for CASSWGQGMNTEAFF.